Sequencing of this TCR beta chain was carried out in a study of blood T cells in healthy people across ages. CDR3 length: 15 residues. Germline values: CDR1 SGHTA, CDR2 FQGNSA. The junction had 7 bases not matched to a gene; V was cut back by 1 base and J by 4 bases. This clonotype was detected only a few times. Next came a second PCR, run for about 7 to 12 cycles, which used a sample-barcoded 5' primer along with a J-beta primer mix. Via MiXCR, TCRdb re-called the 5' RACE reads, giving one row per CDR3 protein. The repertoire holds about 930,000 distinct CDR3 sequences, with about 29% as singletons. The same specimen was also included in a second study, on T cells of mothers and their children.

This TCR was recovered from a woman in her thirties or forties in good health. This chain connects TRBV7-2 to TRBJ2-7; TRBD1 matches 7 bases. The sample taken for sequencing was blood. DNA of the CDR3: TGTGCCAGCAGCTTAGATGTGGGACAGAGTTACGAGCAGTACTTC. Translating gives CASSLDVGQSYEQYF.